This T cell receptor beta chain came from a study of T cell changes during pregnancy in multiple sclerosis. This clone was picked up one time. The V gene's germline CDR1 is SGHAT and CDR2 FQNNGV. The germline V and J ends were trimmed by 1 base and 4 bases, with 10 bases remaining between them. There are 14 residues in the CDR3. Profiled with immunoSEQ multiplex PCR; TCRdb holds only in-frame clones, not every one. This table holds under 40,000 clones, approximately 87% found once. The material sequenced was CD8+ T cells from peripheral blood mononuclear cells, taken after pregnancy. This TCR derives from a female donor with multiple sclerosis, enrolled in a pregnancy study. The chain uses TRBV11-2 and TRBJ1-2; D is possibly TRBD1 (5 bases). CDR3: CASSLGQGFYGYTF. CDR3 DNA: TGTGCCAGCAGCTTAGGCCAGGGATTCTATGGCTACACCTTC.